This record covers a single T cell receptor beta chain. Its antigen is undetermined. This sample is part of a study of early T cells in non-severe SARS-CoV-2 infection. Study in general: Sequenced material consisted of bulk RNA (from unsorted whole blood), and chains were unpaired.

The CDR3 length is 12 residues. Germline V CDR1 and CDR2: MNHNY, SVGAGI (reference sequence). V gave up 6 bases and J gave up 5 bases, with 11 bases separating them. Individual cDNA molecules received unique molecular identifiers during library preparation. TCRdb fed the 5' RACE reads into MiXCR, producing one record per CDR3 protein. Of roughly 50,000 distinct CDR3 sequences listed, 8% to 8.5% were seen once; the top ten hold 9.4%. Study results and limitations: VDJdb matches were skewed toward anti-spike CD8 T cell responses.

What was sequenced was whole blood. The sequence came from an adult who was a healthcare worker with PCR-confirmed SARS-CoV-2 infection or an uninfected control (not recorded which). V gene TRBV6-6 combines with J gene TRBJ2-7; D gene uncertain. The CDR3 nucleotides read TGTGCCAGCAGACCTAGTGGGAACGAGCAGTACTTC. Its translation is CASRPSGNEQYF.